Below, 7 T cell receptor beta chains from the same sample are listed, as sequenced in a study of Graves' ophthalmopathy and Graves' hyperthyroidism. TCR beta CDR3 amplification used RNA transcripts. HTBI primers served in a first-round RT-PCR, which a second-round multiplex PCR followed. TCRdb passed the multiplex PCR reads through MiXCR, listing each CDR3 protein once. The profile covers about 640,000 distinct CDR3 sequences, with about 38% appearing a single time and 3.3% taken by the ten largest. The sequencing input was peripheral blood. The receptors shown here come from an adult man with Graves' ophthalmopathy.

The chain couples TRBV10-3 to TRBJ1-6, with 9 bases matching TRBD1. The germline V gene encodes CDR1 ENHRY and CDR2 SYGVKD. The CDR3 covers 16 residues. The ends lost 3 bases at V and 4 bases at J; junction bases unmatched: 4. CDR3 in amino acids: CAISDLGQGYNSPLHF. The CDR3 DNA is TGTGCCATCAGTGACCTCGGACAGGGGTATAATTCACCCCTCCACTTT.

This clonotype was picked up a small number of times. The V and J genes are TRBV4-1 and TRBJ2-7; D might be TRBD2 (5 bases). CDR3 size: 17 residues. The germline V gene has CDR1 MGHRA and CDR2 YSYEKL. Trimming cost V 1 base and J 0 bases, with 16 bases left between them. Here the CDR3 reads CASSQVIRRTRSYEQYF. In DNA form, the CDR3 reads TGCGCCAGCAGCCAAGTCATCAGGAGGACCCGCTCCTACGAGCAGTACTTC.

Concerning this clonotype itself: Given a much more abundant clone one base away, this may be a read error. This rearrangement joins TRBV20-1 to TRBJ2-7; TRBD2 is a possible D gene (5 bases). This CDR3 has 15 amino acids. CDR1 DFQATT and CDR2 SNEGSKA come from the germline V gene (reference sequence). CDR3 nucleotide sequence: TGCAGTGCTATCCCATTGACGGCTAGCTCCTGCGAGCAGTACTTC. Its protein product is CSAIPLTASSCEQYF.

This sequence joins TRBV6-5 and TRBJ1-1; 11 bases match TRBD1. The CDR3 totals 16 residues. V trimming: 8 bases; J trimming: 5 bases; junction bases outside the gene matches: 13. Germline loops: CDR1 MNHEY, CDR2 SVGAGI. The CDR3, as DNA: TGTGCCAGCTCCCAGGGACAGGGGGTTCTTGGTACTGAAGCTTTCTTT. Residues: CASSQGQGVLGTEAFF.

With respect to this clonotype: One end of the junction varies from germline; a read error may be responsible. The chain uses TRBV25-1 and TRBJ1-6, with D hard to call. CDR1 is MGHDK, CDR2 SYGVNS, per germline. This CDR3 spans 14 amino acids. CDR3 nucleotides: TGTGCCAGCAGTGCTAGGCAGGACGATTCGCCCCTCCACTTT. It translates to CASSARQDDSPLHF.

With regard to this clonotype: This CDR3 is missing its conserved last phenylalanine or tryptophan, likely due to a read error. The limits of the CDR3 on the DNA are not certain, so only TCRdb's listed CDR3 is given. The chain has TRBV25-1 and TRBJ1-4; TRBD1, the D gene given by the table, was not confirmed from the DNA. The CDR3 is 8 residues long, counting both termini. Germline CDR1 reads MGHDK; CDR2 reads SYGVNS. CDR3: CASSETTG.

In DNA form, the CDR3 reads TGTGCCAGCAGCTTGGACAGGCCGTCCTACAATGAGCAGTTCTTC. Its translation is CASSLDRPSYNEQFF. The rearrangement joins TRBV25-1 to TRBJ2-1; 7 nucleotides line up with TRBD1. Unmatched junction bases numbered 6, after V lost 6 bases and J lost 1 base. This CDR3 comprises 15 residues. The V gene's germline CDR1 is MGHDK and CDR2 SYGVNS.